The 20 T cell receptor beta chains reported below all come from one sample, sequenced in a study of cytomegalovirus exposure and HLA in healthy donors. With 60 Vbeta and 13 Jbeta primers, the PCR was carried out. Repertoires were generated with immunoSEQ multiplex PCR, while TCRdb's copy carries only in-frame clones and drops some. The repertoire holds 130,000 or so clones, with roughly four fifths as singletons. The sequencing sample was made of PBMCs. Receptor source: a woman in her forties or fifties in good health and CMV-seropositive.

The genes are TRBV9 and TRBJ1-2; 11 bases align to TRBD1. After removal of 4 bases from V and 8 bases from J, the junction contained 10 bases not matched to a gene. The CDR3 runs 15 residues. The germline CDR1 and CDR2 sequences are SGDLS and YYNGEE. This chain's CDR3 is CASSPQDRGRGGYTF. The CDR3 region has the DNA TGTGCCAGCAGCCCCCAGGACAGGGGGCGGGGAGGCTACACCTTC.

There are a few counts of this clone. The chain combines TRBV25-1 with TRBJ1-1; tentative D call: TRBD1 (6 bases). This CDR3 has 11 amino acids. Germline CDR1 is MGHDK and CDR2 is SYGVNS. Trimming cost V 1 base and J 11 bases, with 8 bases left between them. The CDR3 bases are TGTGCCAGCAGTGAATTGGACAGCGCTTTCTTT. This gives the protein CASSELDSAFF. The whole variable domain, remainder taken from reference TRBV25-1 and TRBJ1-1, is EADIYQTPRYLVIGTGKKITLECSQTMGHDKMYWYQQDPGMELHLIHYSYGVNSTEKGDLSSESTVSRIRTEHFPLTLESARPSHTSQYLCASSELDSAFFGQGTRLTVV.

The chain couples TRBV4-1 to TRBJ2-2; tentative D call: TRBD2 (5 bases). V was trimmed by 0 bases and J by 5 bases, leaving 13 bases between them. This CDR3 has 16 amino acids. The V gene's germline CDR1 is MGHRA and CDR2 YSYEKL. DNA of the CDR3: TGCGCCAGCAGCCAAGATTCGGGGATCGGGACCGGGGAGCTGTTTTTT. Translated, it gives CASSQDSGIGTGELFF.

V gene TRBV11-2 combines with J gene TRBJ2-1; D not certain. The CDR3 extends over 13 amino acids. The germline V and J ends were trimmed by 4 bases and 4 bases, with 8 bases remaining between them. Per germline, CDR1 SGHAT and CDR2 FQNNGV. CDR3 in amino acids: CASSSRTYNEQFF. CDR3 nucleotides: TGTGCCAGCAGCTCCCGAACTTACAATGAGCAGTTCTTC.

In the case of this clone: A junction boundary mismatches the germline segment, possibly from a read error. The chain combines TRBV7-7 with TRBJ2-5; 8 positions agree with TRBD2. The CDR3 sequence is 14 residues long. Germline V gene lookup returns CDR1 SSHAT and CDR2 FNYEAQ (reference sequence). Here the CDR3 DNA reads TGTGCTAGCAGCCCAGGACTAGCCCAAGAGACCCAGTACTTC. Protein product: CASSPGLAQETQYF.

The chain carries TRBV5-5 and TRBJ2-2, with 8 bases fitting TRBD1. CDR3 length equals 16 residues. V gave up 4 bases and J gave up 4 bases; unmatched junction bases: 9. Germline lookup yields CDR1 SGHKS and CDR2 YYEKEE (reference sequence). The CDR3 loop is CASSVQTGGGTGELFF. The CDR3 DNA reads TGTGCCAGCAGCGTCCAAACAGGGGGAGGCACCGGGGAGCTGTTTTTT. Filled out from reference TRBV5-5 and TRBJ2-2, the complete variable domain reads DAGVTQSPTHLIKTRGQQVTLRCSPISGHKSVSWYQQVLGQGPQFIFQYYEKEERGRGNFPDRFSARQFPNYSSELNVNALLLGDSALYLCASSVQTGGGTGELFFGEGSRLTVL.

The chain uses TRBV7-9 and TRBJ2-2, with TRBD1 matching 10 bases. The germline V gene has CDR1 SEHNR and CDR2 FQNEAQ (reference sequence). This CDR3 region has 17 residues. Trimming cost V 5 bases and J 3 bases; bases outside gene matches: 9. DNA of the CDR3: TGTGCCAGCAGCCCCGGTAGTGGGACAGGGGACACCGGGGAGCTGTTTTTT. Translating it yields CASSPGSGTGDTGELFF. The variable domain in full, completed from reference TRBV7-9 and TRBJ2-2, reads DTGVSQNPRHKITKRGQNVTFRCDPISEHNRLYWYRQTLGQGPEFLTYFQNEAQLEKSRLLSDRFSAERPKGSFSTLEIQRTEQGDSAMYLCASSPGSGTGDTGELFFGEGSRLTVL.

This rearrangement joins TRBV28 to TRBJ2-1; D uncertain. V lost 4 bases and J lost 8, with 12 bases in between. The CDR3 loop spans 13 amino acids. Germline CDR1 reads MDHEN; CDR2 reads SYDVKM. The CDR3 protein is CASSSTISYEQFF. The DNA for the CDR3 is TGTGCCAGCAGTTCGACGATTAGCTATGAGCAGTTCTTC.

The count of this clone is one. The V gene is TRBV7-5, the J gene TRBJ1-2; the tabulated D call, TRBD1, remains unverified against the DNA. TRBV7-5 is noted as a pseudogene. This CDR3 is 12 amino acids long. The CDR3 spells CARSFRTGPDTF. The CDR3 coding sequence is TGTGCCAGAAGCTTCCGGACAGGCCCAGACACCTTC.

The rearrangement links TRBV30 to TRBJ2-7; 8 positions match TRBD2. Germline V gives CDR1 GTSNPN, CDR2 SVGIG (reference sequence). With V trimmed by 0 bases and J by 6 bases, 4 bases remained unmatched. The CDR3 is 13 residues long. The CDR3 sequence: CAWSVGLVGEQYF. CDR3 DNA: TGTGCCTGGAGTGTGGGACTAGTGGGCGAGCAGTACTTC.

The chain links TRBV2 to TRBJ1-2; D not certain. V was shortened by 6 bases and J by 4 bases, with 12 bases between the two germline ends. The CDR3 spans 13 residues. Germline values: CDR1 SNHLY, CDR2 FYNNEI. For the CDR3, the DNA is TGTGCCAGCAGGTCTGAGGGTAGCTATGGCTACACCTTC. Translation: CASRSEGSYGYTF.

The V gene is TRBV5-1, the J gene TRBJ1-4; 8 bases agree with TRBD1. The germline gives CDR1 SGHRS, CDR2 YFSETQ. The CDR3 has 15 amino acids. V was pared by 3 bases and J by 7 bases, with 8 bases of the junction left unmatched. CDR3 bases: TGCGCCAGCAGCTGGCAGGGGGCGCCTAGTGAAAAACTGTTTTTT. Its translation is CASSWQGAPSEKLFF. Looking up the rest from reference TRBV5-1 and TRBJ1-4 gives the full variable domain: KAGVTQTPRYLIKTRGQQVTLSCSPISGHRSVSWYQQTPGQGLQFLFEYFSETQRNKGNFPGRFSGRQFSNSRSEMNVSTLELGDSALYLCASSWQGAPSEKLFFGSGTQLSVL.

This rearrangement joins TRBV6-6 to TRBJ2-7; no reliable D call. CDR1 is MNHNY and CDR2 is SVGAGI in the germline V gene (reference sequence). Trimming took off 0 bases at V and 7 bases at J, with 4 bases between the two ends. The CDR3 loop spans 11 amino acids. The CDR3 nucleotides read TGTGCCAGCAGTTACTCGAGAGAGCAGTACTTC. This translates into CASSYSREQYF.

This chain links TRBV19 with TRBJ2-3; D remains ambiguous. CDR1 is LNHDA, CDR2 SQIVND, per germline (reference sequence). CDR3 size: 14 residues. Trimming cost V 5 bases and J 2 bases, with 11 bases left between them. This chain's CDR3 is CASSRVGDTDTQYF. The CDR3 nucleotides are TGTGCCAGTAGTCGTGTGGGCGACACAGATACGCAGTATTTT. Full variable domain (remainder filled in from reference TRBV19 and TRBJ2-3): DGGITQSPKYLFRKEGQNVTLSCEQNLNHDAMYWYRQDPGQGLRLIYYSQIVNDFQKGDIAEGYSVSREKKESFPLTVTSAQKNPTAFYLCASSRVGDTDTQYFGPGTRLTVL.

The V gene is TRBV7-2, the J gene TRBJ2-3, with D hard to call. CDR1 and CDR2 from the germline V gene are SGHTA and FQGNSA. The V gene lost 0 bases and the J gene lost 1 base, with 11 bases spanning the gap. The CDR3 spans 16 residues. CDR3 sequence: CASSLAATRRTDTQYF. The CDR3, as DNA: TGTGCCAGCAGCTTAGCAGCTACTCGCCGCACAGATACGCAGTATTTT.

The CDR3 sequence: CASSPGTSTNAGGDTQYF. CDR3 sequence (DNA): TGCGCCAGCAGCCCAGGGACTAGCACCAACGCAGGAGGAGATACGCAGTATTTT. The V gene is TRBV5-1, the J gene TRBJ2-3, with TRBD2 matching 9 bases. The CDR3 has 18 amino acids. Germline V gene sequence: CDR1 SGHRS, CDR2 YFSETQ. Unmatched junction bases numbered 17, after V lost 4 bases and J lost 5 bases.

V usage is TRBV11-2 and J usage is TRBJ2-7, with 8 positions matching TRBD2. The CDR3 runs 14 residues. Germline V gives CDR1 SGHAT, CDR2 FQNNGV. With 2 bases clipped from V and 3 bases from J, the junction kept 3 bases outside the gene matches. CDR3 nucleotide sequence: TGTGCCAGCAGCTTAATAAGCGGGAGCTACGAGCAGTACTTC. Its protein product is CASSLISGSYEQYF.

The chain has TRBV25-1 and TRBJ2-7; D perhaps matches TRBD1 (5 bases). Trimming pared 0 bases from V and 2 bases from J, leaving 8 bases between. There are 14 residues in the CDR3. Germline values: CDR1 MGHDK, CDR2 SYGVNS. CDR3 loop: CASSEYRGTYEQYF. The CDR3 DNA is TGTGCCAGCAGTGAATATAGGGGAACCTACGAGCAGTACTTC.

This rearrangement joins TRBV4-3 to TRBJ1-5, with 9 bases identical to TRBD1. This CDR3 is built from 16 residues. The J segment lost 2 bases and the V segment lost 1 base, leaving 3 bases of the junction unmatched. Per the germline V gene, CDR1 is LGHNA and CDR2 is YSLEER. CDR3 sequence: CASSQVTGGRNQPQHF. CDR3 nucleotides: TGCGCCAGCAGCCAAGTGACAGGGGGACGCAATCAGCCCCAGCATTTT.

As to this clone: This sample includes further DNA sequences coding for the same CDR3. The V and J genes are TRBV2 and TRBJ1-5; TRBD1 matches at 8 bases. V shed 5 bases, J shed 5 bases, and the junction held 5 bases outside the gene matches. Germline V lookup: CDR1 SNHLY, CDR2 FYNNEI. The length of the CDR3 is 14 residues. The CDR3 DNA follows: TGTGCCAGCAGTACTCAGGGGGCGGATCAGCCCCAGCATTTT. Protein sequence: CASSTQGADQPQHF.